The clone carrying this T cell receptor beta chain was counted once. This sample was taken from a study of blood T cell repertoires in COVID-19. Some clones are missing from TCRdb's copy, which holds only in-frame ones; the method was immunoSEQ multiplex PCR. The table has about 330,000 clones, 80% to 90% seen once. CDR1 is SEHNR and CDR2 is FQNEAQ in the germline V gene (reference sequence). The CDR3 spans 14 residues. The V and J ends lost 7 bases and 1 base, in that order; junction bases with no gene match: 4. V is TRBV7-9 and J is TRBJ1-1, with 9 bases identical to TRBD1. The TCR comes from a man aged 18 to 30 who had recovered from COVID-19. Sequenced input: peripheral blood. CDR3 in amino acids: CASTQTGGNTEAFF. The CDR3 nucleotides are TGTGCCAGCACACAGACAGGGGGGAACACTGAAGCTTTCTTT.